This T cell receptor (beta chain) was observed in a study of T cells after yellow fever vaccination. For the study at large: Preparation of the low-cell-number fractions used SMART-Seq v4 Ultra Low Input. General observations from the study: Abundant clonotypes from the bulk population could contaminate FACS-sorted repertoires.

The CDR3 is 13 residues long. With V trimmed by 8 bases and J by 4 bases, 5 bases remained unmatched. Germline V gives CDR1 DFQATT, CDR2 SNEGSKA (reference sequence). Generation of TCR cDNA used 5'RACE template switching (which added a universal primer site and UMIs). TCRdb fed the 5' RACE reads into MiXCR, producing one record per CDR3 protein. The sample contains hundreds of thousands of distinct CDR3 sequences, around 12% of which appear only once. The table lists this clonotype with many counts. No antigen is known for it. The clonotype comes from a young man who received the YFV17D yellow fever vaccine. The sequences come from PBMCs, collected on the day of the yellow fever booster vaccination. The chain employs TRBV20-1 and TRBJ2-1, with TRBD2 identical over 10 bases. DNA of the CDR3: TGCAGTCTCACTAGCGGGGTTTACAATGAGCAGTTCTTC. This gives the protein CSLTSGVYNEQFF.